A selection of T cell receptor beta chains follows, all from one sample in a study of shared clonotypes between healthy human individuals. Profiled with immunoSEQ multiplex PCR; TCRdb holds only in-frame clones, not every one. The sample has approximately 2.1 million clones, 93% seen once. The sample consisted of naive CD4+ T cells from PBMCs. The receptors here all came from a man between 18 and 29 years old in good health. Some clones in this sample may be carry-over from other donors' samples. The CDR3 runs from the conserved cysteine through the conserved F or W. The D gene is left open where the match is weak. Not all rows give a size; the values are once, few, many and, for expanded clones, a class.

d_call: NA
clone_size: NA
j_call: TRBJ1-2
v_call: TRBV30
cdr3_aa: CAWSDNGGDGYTF
cdr3_nt: TGTGCCTGGAGTGACAACGGGGGAGATGGCTACACCTTC

d_call: NA
clone_size: NA
j_call: TRBJ1-3
v_call: TRBV28
cdr3_aa: CASTEGRLSTIYF
cdr3_nt: TGTGCCAGCACCGAGGGACGTCTGAGCACCATATATTTT

d_call: NA
clone_size: NA
j_call: TRBJ2-7
v_call: TRBV11-1
cdr3_aa: CASSLARYEQYF
cdr3_nt: TGTGCCAGCAGCTTAGCGCGCTACGAGCAGTACTTC

d_call: TRBD1
clone_size: NA
j_call: TRBJ2-7
v_call: TRBV5-1
cdr3_aa: CASSSDRGYEQYF
cdr3_nt: TGCGCCAGCAGCTCAGACAGGGGCTACGAGCAGTACTTC

d_call: NA
clone_size: NA
j_call: TRBJ2-5
v_call: TRBV5-8
cdr3_aa: CASSLDSQETQYF
cdr3_nt: TGTGCCAGCAGCTTGGACAGCCAAGAGACCCAGTACTTC

d_call: NA
clone_size: NA
j_call: TRBJ1-2
v_call: TRBV6-5
cdr3_aa: CASSYSQGHYGYTF
cdr3_nt: TGTGCCAGCAGTTACTCGCAGGGCCACTATGGCTACACCTTC

d_call: NA
clone_size: NA
j_call: TRBJ2-5
v_call: TRBV29-1
cdr3_aa: CSVEEMGETQYF
cdr3_nt: TGCAGCGTTGAAGAAATGGGGGAGACCCAGTACTTC

d_call: NA
clone_size: few
j_call: TRBJ2-2
v_call: TRBV30
cdr3_aa: CAWSAVSAGELFF
cdr3_nt: TGTGCCTGGAGTGCCGTATCAGCCGGGGAGCTGTTTTTT

d_call: NA
clone_size: NA
j_call: TRBJ2-5
v_call: TRBV5-1
cdr3_aa: CASSLGGVGETQYF
cdr3_nt: TGCGCCAGCAGCTTGGGGGGCGTCGGGGAGACCCAGTACTTC

d_call: NA
clone_size: NA
j_call: TRBJ2-7
v_call: TRBV6-5
cdr3_aa: CASSYPESYEQYF
cdr3_nt: TGTGCCAGCAGTTACCCGGAGTCCTACGAGCAGTACTTC

d_call: NA
clone_size: NA
j_call: TRBJ2-2
v_call: TRBV7-2
cdr3_aa: CASSLPTDTGELFF
cdr3_nt: TGTGCCAGCAGCTTACCCACAGACACCGGGGAGCTGTTTTTT

d_call: TRBD1
clone_size: NA
j_call: TRBJ2-6
v_call: TRBV27
cdr3_aa: CASSLQGAVGANVLTF
cdr3_nt: TGTGCCAGCAGCCTACAGGGGGCGGTTGGGGCCAACGTCCTGACTTTC

d_call: NA
clone_size: few
j_call: TRBJ1-1
v_call: TRBV2
cdr3_aa: CASLEGRGTEAFF
cdr3_nt: TGTGCCAGCCTGGAGGGGCGTGGTACTGAAGCTTTCTTT

d_call: NA
clone_size: NA
j_call: TRBJ1-2
v_call: TRBV28
cdr3_aa: CASSLSVYGYTF
cdr3_nt: TGTGCCAGCAGTTTATCAGTTTATGGCTACACCTTC

d_call: TRBD1
clone_size: NA
j_call: TRBJ1-3
v_call: TRBV18
cdr3_aa: CASSPRGTGDYSGNTIYF
cdr3_nt: TGTGCCAGCTCACCTCGGGGGACAGGGGATTACTCTGGAAACACCATATATTTT

d_call: TRBD2
clone_size: NA
j_call: TRBJ2-1
v_call: TRBV28
cdr3_aa: CASSSGWTSGSRDEQFF
cdr3_nt: TGTGCCAGCAGTTCCGGGTGGACTAGCGGGAGCCGAGATGAGCAGTTCTTC

d_call: NA
clone_size: NA
j_call: TRBJ2-7
v_call: TRBV9
cdr3_aa: CASSVGGGPTYEQYF
cdr3_nt: TGTGCCAGCAGCGTAGGAGGCGGACCTACCTACGAGCAGTACTTC

d_call: NA
clone_size: NA
j_call: TRBJ2-2
v_call: TRBV5-1
cdr3_aa: CASSFDNAGELFF
cdr3_nt: TGCGCCAGCAGCTTCGACAACGCCGGGGAGCTGTTTTTT

d_call: NA
clone_size: NA
j_call: TRBJ2-5
v_call: TRBV4-2
cdr3_aa: CASSQDPRSGKTQYF
cdr3_nt: TGTGCCAGCAGCCAAGATCCTAGATCGGGAAAGACCCAGTACTTC

d_call: TRBD2
clone_size: NA
j_call: TRBJ2-7
v_call: TRBV6-5
cdr3_aa: CASLNLAGASYGQYF
cdr3_nt: TGTGCCAGCCTGAACCTAGCGGGGGCCTCCTACGGGCAGTACTTC

d_call: NA
clone_size: NA
j_call: TRBJ2-1
v_call: TRBV10-3
cdr3_aa: CAISDLGGATYNEQFF
cdr3_nt: TGTGCCATCAGTGACTTGGGGGGCGCCACCTACAATGAGCAGTTCTTC

d_call: NA
clone_size: NA
j_call: TRBJ1-1
v_call: TRBV28
cdr3_aa: CASRTPMNTEAFF
cdr3_nt: TGTGCCAGCAGAACACCCATGAACACTGAAGCTTTCTTT

d_call: NA
clone_size: NA
j_call: TRBJ2-3
v_call: TRBV5-1
cdr3_aa: CASSLQTGAPGTQYF
cdr3_nt: TGCGCCAGCAGCTTGCAGACAGGCGCCCCGGGTACGCAGTATTTT

d_call: TRBD2
clone_size: NA
j_call: TRBJ2-1
v_call: TRBV4-1
cdr3_aa: CASSPGSGRINEQFF
cdr3_nt: TGCGCCAGCAGCCCCGGTAGCGGGAGGATCAATGAGCAGTTCTTC

d_call: TRBD1
clone_size: few
j_call: TRBJ1-2
v_call: TRBV2
cdr3_aa: CASSVGQGVRYTF
cdr3_nt: TGTGCCAGCAGTGTGGGTCAGGGGGTCCGCTACACCTTC

d_call: NA
clone_size: NA
j_call: TRBJ1-1
v_call: TRBV28
cdr3_aa: CASRPSGSEAFF
cdr3_nt: TGTGCCAGCAGGCCATCGGGTAGTGAAGCTTTCTTT

d_call: TRBD1
clone_size: NA
j_call: TRBJ2-2
v_call: TRBV29-1
cdr3_aa: CSVHRGQNTGELFF
cdr3_nt: TGCAGCGTTCACAGGGGGCAGAACACCGGGGAGCTGTTTTTT

d_call: TRBD1
clone_size: NA
j_call: TRBJ1-1
v_call: TRBV5-4
cdr3_aa: CASSLGGMNTEAFF
cdr3_nt: TGTGCCAGCAGCTTAGGGGGCATGAACACTGAAGCTTTCTTT

d_call: TRBD2
clone_size: NA
j_call: TRBJ2-2
v_call: TRBV5-1
cdr3_aa: CASSPSGRADTGELFF
cdr3_nt: TGCGCCAGCAGCCCGAGCGGGAGGGCCGACACCGGGGAGCTGTTTTTT

d_call: TRBD1
clone_size: NA
j_call: TRBJ2-7
v_call: TRBV7-2
cdr3_aa: CASSPRTGSERAARYF
cdr3_nt: TGTGCCAGCAGCCCCCGGACAGGATCAGAGAGGGCCGCCCGGTACTTC

d_call: TRBD2
clone_size: NA
j_call: TRBJ2-1
v_call: TRBV10-1
cdr3_aa: CASSPGLAAYNEQFF
cdr3_nt: TGCGCCAGCAGTCCGGGACTAGCGGCCTACAATGAGCAGTTCTTC

d_call: NA
clone_size: NA
j_call: TRBJ1-2
v_call: TRBV6-7
cdr3_aa: CASSYSVGIEGTLYGYTF
cdr3_nt: TGTGCCAGCAGTTACTCCGTGGGTATTGAAGGGACACTCTATGGCTACACCTTC

d_call: NA
clone_size: NA
j_call: TRBJ2-1
v_call: TRBV7-3
cdr3_aa: CASSLGINEQFF
cdr3_nt: TGTGCCAGCAGCTTAGGTATCAATGAGCAGTTCTTC

d_call: NA
clone_size: NA
j_call: TRBJ2-7
v_call: TRBV7-8
cdr3_aa: CASSLADPPYEQYF
cdr3_nt: TGTGCCAGCAGCTTAGCGGACCCACCTTACGAGCAGTACTTC

d_call: NA
clone_size: NA
j_call: TRBJ2-7
v_call: TRBV30
cdr3_aa: CAWSPWGTFQGYEQYF
cdr3_nt: TGTGCCTGGAGTCCTTGGGGGACTTTCCAAGGCTACGAGCAGTACTTC

d_call: TRBD2
clone_size: once
j_call: TRBJ2-5
v_call: TRBV29-1
cdr3_aa: CSAPGGIRETQYF
cdr3_nt: TGCAGCGCCCCGGGGGGGATCAGGGAGACCCAGTACTTC

d_call: TRBD1
clone_size: NA
j_call: TRBJ1-6
v_call: TRBV30
cdr3_aa: CAWSSDRGSPLHF
cdr3_nt: TGTGCCTGGAGCTCGGACAGGGGATCACCCCTCCACTTT

d_call: NA
clone_size: NA
j_call: TRBJ2-3
v_call: TRBV28
cdr3_aa: CASSFIRGTDTQYF
cdr3_nt: TGTGCCAGCAGTTTCATTCGCGGGACCGATACGCAGTATTTT

d_call: NA
clone_size: NA
j_call: TRBJ2-2
v_call: TRBV18
cdr3_aa: CASSPTERTNTGELFF
cdr3_nt: TGTGCCAGCTCACCCACCGAGAGGACGAACACCGGGGAGCTGTTTTTT

d_call: NA
clone_size: NA
j_call: TRBJ2-5
v_call: TRBV4-3
cdr3_aa: CASSQGTRETQYF
cdr3_nt: TGCGCCAGCAGCCAAGGAACGCGGGAGACCCAGTACTTC

d_call: TRBD1
clone_size: once
j_call: TRBJ1-5
v_call: TRBV19
cdr3_aa: CASSRTGGRDSNQPQHF
cdr3_nt: TGTGCCAGTAGTAGGACAGGAGGGCGGGATAGCAATCAGCCCCAGCATTTT

d_call: TRBD2
clone_size: NA
j_call: TRBJ2-7
v_call: TRBV5-1
cdr3_aa: CASSLGGLAGGSRDEQYF
cdr3_nt: TGCGCCAGCAGCTTGGGAGGCCTAGCGGGAGGGAGCCGCGACGAGCAGTACTTC

d_call: NA
clone_size: NA
j_call: TRBJ2-7
v_call: TRBV28
cdr3_aa: CASSLPPVGEQYF
cdr3_nt: TGTGCCAGCAGTTTACCCCCGGTGGGAGAGCAGTACTTC

d_call: NA
clone_size: NA
j_call: TRBJ2-1
v_call: TRBV5-6
cdr3_aa: CASSLLLANEQFF
cdr3_nt: TGTGCCAGCAGCTTATTATTAGCGAATGAGCAGTTCTTC

d_call: NA
clone_size: NA
j_call: TRBJ1-2
v_call: TRBV28
cdr3_aa: CASSLSYGYTF
cdr3_nt: TGTGCCAGCAGTTTATCATATGGCTACACCTTC

d_call: TRBD1
clone_size: NA
j_call: TRBJ2-1
v_call: TRBV6-1
cdr3_aa: CASSEQQGVYNEQFF
cdr3_nt: TGTGCCAGCAGTGAACAACAGGGGGTCTACAATGAGCAGTTCTTC

d_call: TRBD2
clone_size: NA
j_call: TRBJ2-1
v_call: TRBV5-1
cdr3_aa: CASSPLAGTYNEQFF
cdr3_nt: TGCGCCAGCAGCCCACTAGCGGGCACCTACAATGAGCAGTTCTTC

d_call: NA
clone_size: once
j_call: TRBJ2-5
v_call: TRBV25-1
cdr3_aa: CASTGTGETQYF
cdr3_nt: TGTGCCAGCACCGGTACCGGGGAGACCCAGTACTTC

d_call: NA
clone_size: NA
j_call: TRBJ2-1
v_call: TRBV19
cdr3_aa: CASSIATHTKFNEQFF
cdr3_nt: TGTGCCAGTAGTATAGCCACACATACCAAATTTAATGAGCAGTTCTTC

d_call: TRBD2
clone_size: NA
j_call: TRBJ2-7
v_call: TRBV5-5
cdr3_aa: CASSLIPSGSHEQYF
cdr3_nt: TGTGCCAGCAGCTTGATACCTAGCGGGAGCCACGAGCAGTACTTC

d_call: NA
clone_size: NA
j_call: TRBJ2-7
v_call: TRBV2
cdr3_aa: CATQTGSSYEQYF
cdr3_nt: TGTGCCACCCAGACCGGGAGCTCCTACGAGCAGTACTTC

d_call: NA
clone_size: NA
j_call: TRBJ2-5
v_call: TRBV7-9
cdr3_aa: CASSSPTSLVETQYF
cdr3_nt: TGTGCCAGCAGCTCTCCGACGAGCCTGGTAGAGACCCAGTACTTC

d_call: NA
clone_size: NA
j_call: TRBJ2-7
v_call: TRBV7-2
cdr3_aa: CASSPSPELMASYEQYF
cdr3_nt: TGTGCCAGCAGCCCAAGCCCCGAGCTAATGGCTTCCTACGAGCAGTACTTC

d_call: NA
clone_size: NA
j_call: TRBJ2-5
v_call: TRBV15
cdr3_aa: CATSRVWRQSQETQYF
cdr3_nt: TGTGCCACCAGCAGAGTTTGGCGACAGAGCCAAGAGACCCAGTACTTC

d_call: TRBD2
clone_size: once
j_call: TRBJ2-1
v_call: TRBV27
cdr3_aa: CASSLRREIPNEQFF
cdr3_nt: TGTGCCAGCAGTTTGAGGCGGGAGATCCCCAATGAGCAGTTCTTC

d_call: TRBD2
clone_size: NA
j_call: TRBJ2-1
v_call: TRBV11-1
cdr3_aa: CASSPWRTGGSINEQFF
cdr3_nt: TGTGCCAGCAGCCCTTGGCGGACTGGCGGGAGTATAAATGAGCAGTTCTTC

d_call: NA
clone_size: NA
j_call: TRBJ1-2
v_call: TRBV11-2
cdr3_aa: CASSFTPVTGASGYTF
cdr3_nt: TGTGCCAGCAGCTTTACCCCCGTGACAGGAGCAAGTGGCTACACCTTC

d_call: TRBD2
clone_size: NA
j_call: TRBJ2-7
v_call: TRBV5-5
cdr3_aa: CASSLTVGLGAPGQYF
cdr3_nt: TGTGCCAGCAGCCTGACGGTGGGACTAGGGGCGCCCGGGCAGTACTTC